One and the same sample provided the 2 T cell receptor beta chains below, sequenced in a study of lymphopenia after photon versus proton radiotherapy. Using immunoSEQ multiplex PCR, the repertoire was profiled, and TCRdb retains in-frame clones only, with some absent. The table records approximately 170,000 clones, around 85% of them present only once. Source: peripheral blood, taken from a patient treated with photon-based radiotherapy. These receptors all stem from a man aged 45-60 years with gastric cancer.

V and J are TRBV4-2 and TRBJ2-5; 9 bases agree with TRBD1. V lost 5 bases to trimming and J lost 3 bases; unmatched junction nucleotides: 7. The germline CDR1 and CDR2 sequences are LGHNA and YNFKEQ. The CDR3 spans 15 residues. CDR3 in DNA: TGTGCCAGCAGCTCAAACAGGGGGCAGGAAGAGACCCAGTACTTC. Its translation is CASSSNRGQEETQYF.

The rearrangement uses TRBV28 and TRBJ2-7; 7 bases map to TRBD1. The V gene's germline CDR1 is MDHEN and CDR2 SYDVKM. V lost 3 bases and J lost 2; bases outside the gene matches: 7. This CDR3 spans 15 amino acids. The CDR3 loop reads CASSLMGQSTYEQYF. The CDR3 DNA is TGTGCCAGCAGTTTGATGGGACAGTCCACCTACGAGCAGTACTTC.